This TCR beta chain was sequenced during a study of cytomegalovirus exposure and HLA in healthy donors. PCR involved 60 Vbeta and 13 Jbeta primers. Some clones are missing from TCRdb's copy, which holds only in-frame ones; the method was immunoSEQ multiplex PCR. The sample holds fewer than 150,000 clones, around 85% seen once. The germline gives CDR1 SGHRS, CDR2 YFSETQ. Trimming removed 1 base from V and 2 bases from J, with 10 bases in between. This CDR3 region has 14 residues. The chain has TRBV5-1 and TRBJ2-7; weak D call: TRBD1 (6 bases). The receptor was derived from a woman under 40 in good health and CMV-seropositive. The sample taken for sequencing was PBMCs. DNA of the CDR3: TGCGCCAGCAGCTTGAGCAGGGGCGCCTACGAGCAGTACTTC. It encodes CASSLSRGAYEQYF. The full variable domain, in which reference TRBV5-1 and TRBJ2-7 provide the parts outside the CDR3, is KAGVTQTPRYLIKTRGQQVTLSCSPISGHRSVSWYQQTPGQGLQFLFEYFSETQRNKGNFPGRFSGRQFSNSRSEMNVSTLELGDSALYLCASSLSRGAYEQYFGPGTRLTVT.